This note documents a single T cell receptor (beta chain) sequence. The specificity of this receptor is unknown. Base qualities are not provided; no much larger clone lies one nucleotide away. These data are taken from a study of T cells after yellow fever vaccination (dated by TCRdb to about 2019). Background for the entire study: Libraries from fractions with low cell numbers were prepared with the SMART-Seq v4 Ultra Low Input RNA kit. Two healthy male donors, one aged 18 to 30 and one aged 30 to 40 years, made up the cohort. Bulk PBMC replicates and cell subsets were isolated from blood drawn at multiple timepoints before and after both primary and secondary immunization. To follow T-cell clones before and after both primary and booster YFV17D yellow fever vaccination, bulk TCR alpha and beta repertoires underwent longitudinal sequencing.

TCRdb lists the instrument as Illumina NovaSeq 6000. Synthesis of TCR cDNA relied on 5'RACE template switching, a step that introduced a universal primer site along with unique molecular identifiers. Priming for cDNA synthesis came from both the TCR alpha and TCR beta constant segments. Library amplification involved two PCR steps, and the second step added sample barcodes and sequencing adapters. Libraries were sequenced on Illumina HiSeq 2500 (2x100 bp) or NovaSeq (2x150 bp). In the paper's pipeline: MIGEC handled demultiplexing of reads and collapsing into UMI consensus sequences, while MiXCR performed V(D)J alignment. Vaccine-responding clonotypes were defined with edgeR using replicate PBMC samples, requiring FDR below 0.01 and a log2 fold change above 5 up to day 15. Bulk clonotypes were assigned CD4 or CD8 identity according to which sequenced CD4 or CD8 repertoire held them at higher abundance. The public reads were reprocessed in TCRdb via fastp at Q25 and MiXCR, keeping in-frame beta chains. Every CDR3 protein is listed once, alongside the most common genes and DNA of its rows. TCRdb's processing, not the study's, gives the V and J calls here. This sample has 300,000 to 400,000 distinct CDR3 sequences in its table, and about 10% of those were observed once. About 3% of the sample is held by the ten biggest clonotypes.

The treatment or condition label on this specimen signifies: live attenuated yellow fever vaccine strain. A standard Ficoll-Paque protocol was used to isolate PBMCs from peripheral blood. CD4 and CD8 T-cell fractions were isolated with Dynabeads CD4 and CD8 positive selection kits. TriZol was used to extract RNA from bulk PBMCs, CD4 and CD8 fractions, and dextramer-positive and dextramer-negative fractions. General findings and caveats noted by the study authors: After the booster, most clones that had expanded after primary vaccination were detected again (approximately 96% of CD4 and 88% of CD8), suggesting broad maintenance of memory. Because abundant contaminating clonotypes from the bulk population could be contained in FACS-sorted repertoires, computational filtering was required. The secondary T-cell response was weaker than the primary response but faster, peaking on day 5 instead of day 15. Because the study included only a couple of donors, the extent to which the findings can be generalized is limited. A small share of clonotypes was detected in both CD4 and CD8 compartments, with the overlap likely arising from convergent recombination.

CDR1 and CDR2, looked up from the germline V gene, are SGHRS and YFSETQ. Reading from cysteine to phenylalanine, the CDR3 counts 14 amino acids. Only CDR3 DNA remains: 42 bases, in frame from the first base. Trimming removed 2 bases from V and 3 bases from J, leaving 11 bases between the germline ends. The clonotype comes from a man between 18 and 35 years old who received the YFV17D yellow fever vaccine. This specimen was CD4+ T cells sorted from PBMCs, taken 45 days after the yellow fever booster vaccination. The chain couples TRBV5-1 to TRBJ2-5; TRBD1 could be the D gene, as 5 bases match. The sequence in DNA is TGCGCCAGCAGCTTTGGGGCAGCAAAAGAGACCCAGTACTTC. Protein translation: CASSFGAAKETQYF.